The entry below gives a single T cell receptor (beta chain) sequence along with its context. No antigen is known for it. Base-call qualities are not available, and no considerably larger clone is one nucleotide away. This entry belongs to a study of blood T cell repertoires in COVID-19 (dated by TCRdb to about 2020). Concerning the study at large: The collaborator samples originated in the United States, Italy and Spain and spanned the acute and convalescent phases of COVID-19. The prospective study material was composed of cDNA or gDNA derived from T cells, B-cell-depleted T cells, or PBMCs. Subjects who had been exposed to COVID-19, were actively infected with it, or had recovered from it provided the deeply sampled blood TCRbeta repertoires that made up the dataset. The repertoires were released in a freely available public database meant as a resource for research on the immune response to SARS-CoV-2. The samples were drawn from two sources: the first 160 participants of the ongoing ImmuneRACE study, and 1,254 subjects contributed by 6 global collaborators. A de-identified subject ID, COVID-19 status, age in years and sex were almost always included in the sample metadata. HLA class I and class II types, where available, came from metadata supplied by the sample provider rather than from assay-based typing.

TCRbeta CDR3 regions were amplified from genomic DNA by means of the immunoSEQ Assay, a bias-controlled multiplex PCR. The study's processing was this. Nucleated cell counts per sample were estimated from amplification of reference gene primers within the assay. Sequence reads were collapsed and filtered to measure the absolute abundance of every unique TCRbeta CDR3 rearrangement. For each sample, productive Simpson clonality was calculated as the square root of Simpson's diversity index across productive rearrangements. Here the immuneACCESS table is served through TCRdb, limited to in-frame sequences with V and J called. Missing clones are a known gap in these copies; in checked studies unresolved V genes cover under half, and the rest lacks a known reason. The DNA gave D and trimming, while V, J and clone size come from that table. The sample profile shows 200,000 or so clones; around 85% of them were found once. The ten largest clones represent 18% of the sample.

General findings and caveats noted by the study authors: How much clinical and demographic metadata was included differed by source and by participant, and the metadata was provided uncurated.

One collaborating source in Seattle enrolled patients during active infection and followed them longitudinally through the course of disease. The collaborating institutions used their own protocols to collect whole blood in K2EDTA tubes. Collaborator samples were shipped for TCRbeta analysis as frozen whole blood, isolated PBMCs, or DNA extracted from either sample type. Looking up the germline V gene (reference sequence) yields CDR1 MNHEY and CDR2 SMNVEV. V loses 6 bases at its end and J loses 3 bases; junction bases beyond the gene matches: 10. The cysteine opens and the phenylalanine closes a CDR3 of 15 amino acids. This entry keeps only the CDR3 DNA: 45 bases, framed from base 1.

Sequencing input: peripheral blood. The chain was built from TRBV27 and TRBJ2-7; 8 central nucleotides agree with TRBD1. This TCR came from a person aged 65-85 years with COVID-19, enrolled during active disease. The CDR3 corresponds to CASRRTGIENYEQYF. The sequence in DNA is TGTGCCAGCAGGCGGACAGGGATCGAGAACTACGAGCAGTACTTC.